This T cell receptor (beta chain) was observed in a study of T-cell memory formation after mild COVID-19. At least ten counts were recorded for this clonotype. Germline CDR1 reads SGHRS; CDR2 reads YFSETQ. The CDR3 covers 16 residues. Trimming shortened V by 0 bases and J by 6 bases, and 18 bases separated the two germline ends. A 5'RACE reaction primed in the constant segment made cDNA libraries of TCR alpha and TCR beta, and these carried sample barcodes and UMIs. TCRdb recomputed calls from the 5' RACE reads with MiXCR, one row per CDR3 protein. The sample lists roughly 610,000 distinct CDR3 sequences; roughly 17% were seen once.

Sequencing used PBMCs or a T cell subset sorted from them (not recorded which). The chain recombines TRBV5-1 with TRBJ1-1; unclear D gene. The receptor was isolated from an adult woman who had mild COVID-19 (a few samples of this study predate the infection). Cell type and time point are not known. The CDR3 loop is CASSLVDYLKGAEAFF. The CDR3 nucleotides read TGCGCCAGCAGCTTGGTGGACTACCTTAAAGGCGCTGAAGCTTTCTTT.